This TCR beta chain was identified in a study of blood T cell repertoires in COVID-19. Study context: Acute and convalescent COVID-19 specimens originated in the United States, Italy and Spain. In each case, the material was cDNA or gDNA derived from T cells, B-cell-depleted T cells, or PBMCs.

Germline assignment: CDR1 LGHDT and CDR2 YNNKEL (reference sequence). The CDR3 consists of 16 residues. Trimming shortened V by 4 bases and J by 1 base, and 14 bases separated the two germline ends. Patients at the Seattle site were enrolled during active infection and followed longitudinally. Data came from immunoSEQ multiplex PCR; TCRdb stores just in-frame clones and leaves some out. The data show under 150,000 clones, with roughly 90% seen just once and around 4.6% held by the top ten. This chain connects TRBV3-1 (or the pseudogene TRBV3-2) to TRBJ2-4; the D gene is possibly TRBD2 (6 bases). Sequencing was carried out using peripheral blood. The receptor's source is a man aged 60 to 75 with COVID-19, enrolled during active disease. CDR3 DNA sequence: TGTGCCAGCAGCCCCGGGGGAACGGGGGCCAAAAACATTCAGTACTTC. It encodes CASSPGGTGAKNIQYF.